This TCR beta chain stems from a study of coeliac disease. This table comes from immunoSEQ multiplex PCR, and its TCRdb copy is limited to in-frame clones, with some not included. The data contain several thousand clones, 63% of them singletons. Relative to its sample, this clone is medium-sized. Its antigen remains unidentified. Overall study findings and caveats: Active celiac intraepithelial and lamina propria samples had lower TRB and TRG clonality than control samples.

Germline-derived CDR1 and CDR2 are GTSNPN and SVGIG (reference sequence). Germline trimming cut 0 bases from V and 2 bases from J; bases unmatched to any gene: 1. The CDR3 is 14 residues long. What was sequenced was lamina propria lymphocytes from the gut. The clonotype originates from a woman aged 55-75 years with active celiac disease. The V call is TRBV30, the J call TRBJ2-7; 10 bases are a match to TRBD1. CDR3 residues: CAWSVTGGTYEQYF. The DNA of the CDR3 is TGTGCCTGGAGTGTGACAGGGGGCACCTACGAGCAGTACTTC.